What follows are 28 T cell receptor beta chains derived from one specimen sequenced in a study of T cells in Graves' hyperthyroidism and ophthalmopathy. What was amplified from RNA transcripts were TCR beta CDR3 regions. HTBI primers drove first-round RT-PCR of the TCR CDR3. In TCRdb, the multiplex PCR reads were re-called with MiXCR into one record per CDR3 protein. The sample carries around 620,000 distinct CDR3 sequences, about a sixth recorded once. Sequencing was performed on blood. The source is a woman in her 30s with Graves' hyperthyroidism.

This clonotype was seen repeatedly, ten times or more. V gene TRBV6-2 or TRBV6-3 combines with J gene TRBJ2-7; 7 bases match TRBD1. Germline loops: CDR1 MNHEY, CDR2 SVGEGT. With 6 bases clipped from V and 1 base from J, the junction kept 6 bases outside the gene matches. This CDR3 is built from 14 residues. CDR3 bases: TGTGCCAGCAGCTATAACAGGGGATCCTACGAGCAGTACTTC. It yields the protein CASSYNRGSYEQYF.

About this clonotype itself: One end of the junction varies from germline; a read error may be responsible. J is TRBJ2-1 and V is TRBV11-3, with D hard to call. The CDR3 has 12 residues. Germline V gene data show CDR1 as SGHNT and CDR2 as YENEEA. The CDR3 spells CASSFVGNQQFF. In nucleotides, the CDR3 is TGTGCCAGCAGCTTTGTTGGCAATCAGCAGTTCTTC.

This clonotype has ten or more counts. The chain recombines TRBV5-1 with TRBJ1-1; a possible D gene is TRBD1 (6 bases). The CDR3 has 13 residues. Trimming took 7 bases from V and 1 from J, leaving 11 bases between them. Germline CDR1 reads SGHRS; CDR2 reads YFSETQ. The CDR3 nucleotides read TGCGCCAGCGGGGAGGGGGGGAACACTGAAGCTTTCTTT. This codes for CASGEGGNTEAFF.

A few counts support this clonotype. The chain is built from TRBV10-3 and TRBJ1-6; D not resolved. Trimming pared 0 bases from V and 7 bases from J, leaving 7 bases between. In germline, CDR1 is ENHRY, CDR2 SYGVKD. The CDR3 has 14 amino acids. CDR3 amino acids: CAISESLLNSPLHF. The CDR3 DNA reads TGTGCCATCAGTGAGTCGCTCCTCAATTCACCCCTCCACTTT.

This clonotype was counted only a few times. A much larger clone differs from this one at a single base, so this may be a read error. Without the conserved terminal phenylalanine or tryptophan, this CDR3 likely stems from a read error. This chain uses TRBV7-2 with TRBJ1-2; D is unresolved. Germline values: CDR1 SGHTA, CDR2 FQGNSA. Trimming took off 5 bases at V and 6 bases at J, with 13 bases between the two ends. This CDR3 spans 13 amino acids. Here the CDR3 DNA reads TGTGCCAGCAGCCCACAGTCTTCGGATGGCTACACCGTC. Translating gives CASSPQSSDGYTV.

This rearrangement joins TRBV6-2 or TRBV6-3 to TRBJ2-6; D unclear. Germline V gene sequence: CDR1 MNHEY, CDR2 SVGEGT. The CDR3 length is 23 residues. Between the trimmed V and J ends, which lost 4 bases and 0 bases, there was a span of 31 bases. CDR3 DNA sequence: TGTGCCAGCAGTTTTAGGGTCAGTGCATTTATCCGCCATGGATCCTCTGGGGCCAACGTCCTGACTTTC. This gives the protein CASSFRVSAFIRHGSSGANVLTF.

This clonotype was counted between two and nine times. The chain joins TRBV4-2 to TRBJ2-3; 8 bases align to TRBD2. This CDR3 has 16 residues. The J segment lost 5 bases and the V segment lost 4 bases, leaving 11 bases of the junction unmatched. Germline assignment: CDR1 LGHNA and CDR2 YNFKEQ. The chain's CDR3 is CASSLQSGRGGDTQYF. CDR3 DNA sequence: TGTGCCAGCAGCCTCCAAAGCGGGAGAGGTGGAGATACGCAGTATTTT.

The CDR3 sequence: CATSARVFTDTQYF. The CDR3 nucleotides are TGTGCCACCAGCGCCAGGGTATTCACAGATACGCAGTATTTT. The chain uses TRBV19 and TRBJ2-3, with a weak D call TRBD1 (5 bases). Germline V CDR1 and CDR2: LNHDA, SQIVND (reference sequence). V was cut by 10 bases and J by 2 bases, with 16 bases left in between. CDR3 length: 14 residues.

The chain employs TRBV5-1 and TRBJ2-3; 7 bases map to TRBD2. Germline values: CDR1 SGHRS, CDR2 YFSETQ. This CDR3 comprises 15 residues. V was clipped by 0 bases and J by 4 bases; unmatched bases: 5. CDR3 DNA sequence: TGCGCCAGCAGCTTGGACTCCGGACTAGCAGATACGCAGTATTTT. Translated: CASSLDSGLADTQYF. The full variable domain, rest sourced from reference TRBV5-1 and TRBJ2-3, is KAGVTQTPRYLIKTRGQQVTLSCSPISGHRSVSWYQQTPGQGLQFLFEYFSETQRNKGNFPGRFSGRQFSNSRSEMNVSTLELGDSALYLCASSLDSGLADTQYFGPGTRLTVL.

This clonotype was detected only a few times. This chain connects TRBV6-1 to TRBJ2-6; 7 nucleotides align to TRBD1. Trimming cost V 6 bases and J 2 bases; bases outside gene matches: 4. In germline, CDR1 is MNHNS, CDR2 SASEGT. This CDR3 comprises 15 residues. DNA of the CDR3: TGTGCCAGCAGGGGACAGTTTCCTGGGGCCAACGTCCTGACTTTC. Amino acid sequence: CASRGQFPGANVLTF.

The chain is built from TRBV5-1 and TRBJ1-5; TRBD1 agrees at 7 bases. The V gene end was trimmed by 0 bases and the J gene end by 4 bases; junction bases not matched to a gene: 4. This CDR3 is 15 amino acids long. Germline CDR1 and CDR2: SGHRS and YFSETQ. The CDR3 nucleotides are TGCGCCAGCAGCTTGGATGGGACAGTTAATCAGCCCCAGCATTTT. It yields the protein CASSLDGTVNQPQHF. Combining the CDR3 with reference TRBV5-1 and TRBJ1-5 gives the whole variable domain KAGVTQTPRYLIKTRGQQVTLSCSPISGHRSVSWYQQTPGQGLQFLFEYFSETQRNKGNFPGRFSGRQFSNSRSEMNVSTLELGDSALYLCASSLDGTVNQPQHFGDGTRLSIL.

In its sample, this clonotype was seen a few times. The chain has TRBV30 and TRBJ2-1; D might be TRBD1 (6 bases). The CDR3 spans 14 residues. The germline CDR1 and CDR2 sequences are GTSNPN and SVGIG (reference sequence). V was trimmed by 4 bases and J by 6 bases, leaving 16 bases between them. The CDR3 coding sequence is TGTGCCTGGACCCAGGGGAGAAGGGGCAATGAGCAGTTCTTC. This sequence encodes CAWTQGRRGNEQFF.

Many counts were recorded for this clonotype. The V call is TRBV20-1, the J call TRBJ1-1; D gene unclear. Germline V lookup: CDR1 DFQATT, CDR2 SNEGSKA (reference sequence). Trimming took 0 bases from V and 8 from J, leaving 13 bases between them. The CDR3 is made up of 13 amino acids. The CDR3 DNA reads TGCAGTGCTAGAGATGGAGCCAGAACCGAAGCTTTCTTT. Protein sequence: CSARDGARTEAFF.

This clonotype was recorded many times. The chain uses TRBV12-3 or TRBV12-4 and TRBJ2-7; 7 nucleotides match TRBD2. The CDR3 length is 12 residues. V lost 4 bases, J lost 3 bases, and 0 bases stayed unmatched. The CDR3 spells CASSWTSYEQYF. The CDR3 DNA sequence: TGTGCCAGCAGTTGGACTAGCTACGAGCAGTACTTC.

The chain combines TRBV28 with TRBJ2-5; D may be TRBD1 or TRBD2 (6 bases each). The CDR3 consists of 14 residues. V lost 1 base and J lost 3, with 9 bases in between. Germline CDR1 reads MDHEN; CDR2 reads SYDVKM. The CDR3 DNA follows: TGTGCCAGCAGTTTATCAGGGGAGGAAGAGACCCAGTACTTC. Residues: CASSLSGEEETQYF.

Note on this clonotype: A read error may explain this, as a much larger clone is one base away. The chain carries TRBV13 and TRBJ2-7; the match to TRBD1 covers 9 bases. After removal of 9 bases from V and 5 bases from J, the junction contained 5 bases not matched to a gene. Germline assignment: CDR1 PRHDT and CDR2 FYEKMQ (reference sequence). There are 12 residues in the CDR3. CDR3 sequence (DNA): TGTGCCAGACGGGACAGGGAGAACGAGCAGTACTTC. This encodes CARRDRENEQYF.

This clonotype was detected ten times or more. The chain uses TRBV28 and TRBJ1-1; D is unclear. The CDR3 extends over 13 amino acids. Germline V gene lookup returns CDR1 MDHEN and CDR2 SYDVKM. V was clipped by 1 base and J by 3 bases, with 6 bases between them. The chain's CDR3 is CASSLFPYTEAFF. CDR3 in DNA: TGTGCCAGCAGTTTATTTCCGTACACTGAAGCTTTCTTT.

This clonotype was found many times. The V and J genes are TRBV5-1 and TRBJ2-3; the D is unclear. V lost 1 base to trimming and J lost 0 bases, with 9 bases between them. CDR1 is SGHRS and CDR2 is YFSETQ in the germline V gene. The CDR3 runs to 15 residues. The CDR3 reads CASSLWAESTDTQYF. CDR3 sequence (DNA): TGCGCCAGCAGCTTGTGGGCCGAGAGCACAGATACGCAGTATTTT.

This clonotype was recorded at least ten times. This sequence joins TRBV7-8 and TRBJ1-6, with 7 bases identical to TRBD1. Germline-derived CDR1 and CDR2 are SGHVS and FQNEAQ. The J segment lost 10 bases and the V segment lost 1 base, leaving 10 bases of the junction unmatched. The CDR3 sequence is 16 residues long. The CDR3 spells CASSLVAGGSGSPLHF. The CDR3 coding sequence is TGTGCCAGCAGCTTAGTGGCAGGGGGATCGGGGTCACCCCTCCACTTT.

This clonotype showed up many times. The rearrangement links TRBV3-1 to TRBJ2-5; the match to TRBD2 covers 10 bases. The CDR3 totals 17 residues. Trimming removed 1 base from V and 2 bases from J; junction bases left unmatched: 7. CDR1 and CDR2 (germline): LGHDT, YNNKEL (reference sequence). CDR3 bases: TGTGCCAGCAGCCAAGGTCGCAGCGGGAGGGGGCAAGAGACCCAGTACTTC. It is translated as CASSQGRSGRGQETQYF.

DNA of the CDR3: TGTGCCAGCAGCTTAGTTCCTAGCGGGGACAATGAGCAGTTCTTC. Its protein product is CASSLVPSGDNEQFF. V gene TRBV7-2 combines with J gene TRBJ2-1; TRBD2 aligns across 9 bases. Germline V lookup: CDR1 SGHTA, CDR2 FQGNSA. The CDR3 extends over 15 amino acids. V shed 1 base, J shed 5 bases, and the junction held 3 bases outside the gene matches.

In this sample, this clonotype turned up a few times. This chain joins TRBV12-5 and TRBJ2-1, with TRBD2 matching 11 bases. Trimming cost V 1 base and J 10 bases; bases outside gene matches: 3. The CDR3 is 14 amino acids. The germline gives CDR1 LGHNT, CDR2 FRNRAP. The CDR3: CASGLGLAGLEQFF. DNA for the CDR3: TGTGCTAGTGGTTTGGGACTAGCGGGATTAGAGCAGTTCTTC.

The chain couples TRBV4-1 to TRBJ2-3; possibly TRBD2 for D (6 bases). The CDR3 length is 16 residues. Trimming cost V 3 bases and J 1 base, with 14 bases left between them. The germline gives CDR1 MGHRA, CDR2 YSYEKL. The DNA for the CDR3 is TGCGCCAGCAGCCAGGGATCTAGCGTACGCACAGATACGCAGTATTTT. Translated: CASSQGSSVRTDTQYF.

The chain couples TRBV7-3 to TRBJ1-4; D not certain. Trimming took off 5 bases at V and 3 bases at J, with 7 bases between the two ends. Germline CDR1 SGHTA, CDR2 FQGTGA. The CDR3 runs 13 residues. In DNA form, the CDR3 reads TGTGCCAGCAGCCTCACGGCTAATGAAAAACTGTTTTTT. This sequence encodes CASSLTANEKLFF.

This clonotype came up many times. The rearrangement joins TRBV2 to TRBJ1-1; D call uncertain. This CDR3 contains 13 residues. CDR1 and CDR2 (germline): SNHLY, FYNNEI. Between the trimmed V and J ends, which lost 9 bases and 5 bases, there was a span of 16 bases. The CDR3 spells CASLLHRGTEAFF. The CDR3 nucleotides read TGTGCCAGTCTCCTTCACCGGGGAACTGAAGCTTTCTTT.

This clonotype was seen many times. The V call is TRBV18, the J call TRBJ1-4, with TRBD1 as a possible D gene (6 bases). This CDR3 has 15 amino acids. Trimming left V 0 bases short and J 7 bases short, with 12 bases between. CDR1 is KGHSH, CDR2 LQKENI, per germline. The CDR3 reads CASSPPGGSAEKLFF. The CDR3 bases are TGTGCCAGCTCACCACCGGGGGGCAGTGCTGAAAAACTGTTTTTT.

This clonotype was seen many times. The chain joins TRBV6-1 to TRBJ2-7; no clear D gene. Looked up from germline, CDR1 is MNHNS and CDR2 is SASEGT. The CDR3 loop spans 14 amino acids. Trimming stripped 5 bases from V and 5 bases from J, with 16 bases between. The CDR3 coding sequence is TGTGCCAGCAGTCCGGTGATGGTCCCCGACGAGCAGTACTTC. As protein: CASSPVMVPDEQYF.

This clonotype was recorded many times. The chain uses TRBV20-1 and TRBJ2-5; tentatively, D is TRBD1 (6 bases). The CDR3 covers 15 residues. Trimming stripped 0 bases from V and 5 bases from J, with 16 bases between. From germline, CDR1 is DFQATT and CDR2 SNEGSKA (reference sequence). The CDR3 nucleotides read TGCAGTGCTAGAGATCACAGGGATGGTGGGGAGACCCAGTACTTC. It yields the protein CSARDHRDGGETQYF.